What follows describes a single T cell receptor (beta chain). The data were obtained in a study of blood T cell repertoires in COVID-19. Background on the study: The United States, Italy and Spain were the sources of the acute and convalescent COVID-19 samples. PBMCs, B-cell-depleted T cells, or T cells provided the cDNA or gDNA that made up the material.

Sequencing used immunoSEQ multiplex PCR; TCRdb keeps in-frame clones, though not all of them. This table holds some 240,000 clones, about 79% found once. The trim removed 0 bases at V and 6 bases at J, leaving 7 bases unmatched. This CDR3 contains 18 residues. The germline V gene has CDR1 SGHDT and CDR2 YYEEEE. This clonotype originated in a man in his forties or fifties with active or convalescent COVID-19. Material for sequencing was peripheral blood. V is TRBV5-6 and J is TRBJ2-2; 14 bases are a match to TRBD2. Written as DNA, the CDR3 is TGTGCCAGCAGCTTGGGCTCGACTAGCGGGGGGGCCCCCGGGGAGCTGTTTTTT. Encoded protein: CASSLGSTSGGAPGELFF.